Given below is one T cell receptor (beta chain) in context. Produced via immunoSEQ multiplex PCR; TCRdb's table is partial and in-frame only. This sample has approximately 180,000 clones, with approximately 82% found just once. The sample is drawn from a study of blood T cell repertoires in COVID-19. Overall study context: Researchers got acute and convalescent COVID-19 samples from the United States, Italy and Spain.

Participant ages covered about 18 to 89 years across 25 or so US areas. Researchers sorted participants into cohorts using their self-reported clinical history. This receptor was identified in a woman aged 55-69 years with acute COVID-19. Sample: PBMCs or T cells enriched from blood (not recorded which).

The CDR3 here is CASSPRAGSSGNTIYF. The CDR3 coding sequence is TGTGCCAGCTCTCCAAGGGCGGGAAGCTCTGGAAACACCATATATTTT. V usage is TRBV18 and J usage is TRBJ1-3; D is undetermined. This CDR3 region has 16 residues. Between the trimmed V and J ends, which lost 6 bases and 0 bases, there was a span of 15 bases. From germline, CDR1 is KGHSH and CDR2 LQKENI.